This T cell receptor (beta chain) was sequenced for a study of T-cell memory formation after mild COVID-19 (dated by TCRdb to about 2021). Study-level background: TCR sequence clusters from the two donors were found to be largely donor specific. Two young, previously healthy adult volunteers, one female and one male, were included in the cohort. T-cell clones expanding and contracting after mild COVID-19 in a couple of donors were tracked by longitudinal TCRalpha and TCRbeta repertoire sequencing.

This clonotype was recorded many times. No antigen is known for it. Base qualities are not provided; no much larger clone lies one nucleotide away. Sequencer: Illumina NovaSeq 6000. cDNA libraries for TCRalpha and TCRbeta were prepared by 5'RACE using constant-segment primers, with sample barcodes and unique molecular identifiers added. RNA was extracted from every sample with Trizol reagent. Amplification of the libraries took two PCR steps, and the second step added a second sample barcode plus Illumina TruSeq adapters. Sequencing of the libraries was done on an Illumina NovaSeq, producing 2 x 150 bp paired-end reads. On the authors' methods: Demultiplexing of reads and collapsing into UMI-guided consensus sequences were performed with migec v1.2.7. With mixcr v2.1.11, UMI consensuses were aligned to TRA and TRB V and J templates and assembled into clonotypes. Clonotypes were classified as expanded or contracted when called significant by both edgeR and NoisET, with noise models trained on biological replicates. For edgeR calls, the cutoffs were a false discovery rate-adjusted p below 0.01 and a log2 fold-change threshold of 1. As an exploratory analysis of dynamics, max-normalized trajectories of the 1000 most abundant clonotypes were examined with PCA combined with hierarchical clustering. Each responding clone was given a CD4 or CD8 phenotype based on the CD4+ and CD8+ repertoires, which had been sequenced separately. The raw public reads went through TCRdb reprocessing: fastp at Q25, MiXCR clone calling, in-frame beta chains kept. Rows are unified per CDR3 protein, each entry keeping the most common DNA and genes. The authors' filters were not applied to this entry. The sample includes around 210,000 distinct CDR3 sequences, with 7.5% to 10% observed a single time. The top ten clonotypes cover 3.5% of the sample.

PBMCs were isolated by Ficoll-Paque density gradient centrifugation. Reading from cysteine to phenylalanine, the CDR3 counts 13 amino acids. Only CDR3 DNA is held: 39 bases, read in frame from base 1. The germline V gene gives CDR1 as LGHNA and CDR2 as YSLEER. Trimming takes 4 bases from V and 6 bases from J, and the germline ends sit 12 bases apart. Overall results and qualifications from the work: The study covered only a couple of mild cases, and larger cohorts including severe cases with pre-infection samples were considered necessary. From day 15 to 85, contracting clones showed balanced CD4/CD8 phenotypes, whereas a second wave of clones that expanded from day 15 to 37 leaned towards CD4+. Some responding clones were found in pre-infection memory, which suggests that pre-existing cross-reactive memory T cells took part in the SARS-CoV-2 response. SARS-CoV-2 specificity of the second-wave clones peaking on day 37 was not confirmed. Contracting CD4+ clones were located mainly in the CM and EM memory subsets, whereas CD8+ clones were found to be enriched in EMRA.

Input material: PBMCs or a T cell subset sorted from them (not recorded which). The chain couples TRBV4-3 to TRBJ1-1; TRBD1 is perhaps the D gene, given 5 matching bases. This TCR came from a man aged 18 to 35 who had mild COVID-19 (a few samples of this study predate the infection). The sample titles of this study are shuffled in the database, so cell type and time point are left out; the donor was told from shared clones. The CDR3 protein is CASSLPGAAEAFF. The DNA sequence reads TGCGCCAGCAGCCTTCCCGGGGCGGCTGAAGCTTTCTTT.